This TCR beta chain was observed in a study of shared clonotypes between healthy human individuals. Trimming cost V 8 bases and J 0 bases, with 20 bases left between them. Germline assignment: CDR1 SGDLS and CDR2 YYNGEE. The length of the CDR3 is 17 residues. Produced via immunoSEQ multiplex PCR; TCRdb's table is partial and in-frame only. This sample has 470,000 or so clones, with 70% to 85% found just once. The sequencing input was PBMCs. The chain employs TRBV9 and TRBJ1-4; D is unclear. This TCR derives from a woman between 40 and 55 years old in good health. Some clones in this sample may be carry-over from other donors' samples. CDR3 sequence: CARDTCLVCPTNEKLFF. Here the CDR3 DNA reads TGTGCCAGAGATACGTGCCTTGTTTGTCCAACTAATGAAAAACTGTTTTTT.